The 32 T cell receptor beta chains below were found in one sample sequenced in a study of blood T cell repertoires in COVID-19. Clones were sequenced by immunoSEQ multiplex PCR, and TCRdb holds only the in-frame ones, with some missing. The sample lists 100,000 to 120,000 clones; around 82% were seen once. The specimen sequenced was peripheral blood. The receptor set was obtained from an older woman with acute or convalescent COVID-19.

The rearrangement links TRBV7-3 to TRBJ2-2, with D possibly being TRBD2 (6 bases). This CDR3 region has 16 residues. CDR1 SGHTA and CDR2 FQGTGA come from the germline V gene. V was cut by 1 base and J by 6 bases, with 15 bases left in between. The DNA of the CDR3 is TGTGCCAGCAGCTTAATGGCCAACCCGGGGGCCGGGGAGCTGTTTTTT. Amino acid sequence: CASSLMANPGAGELFF.

Ten or more counts support this clone. Other DNA sequences in this sample translate to the same CDR3. The rearrangement links TRBV18 to TRBJ1-1; a weak D match, TRBD1 (6 bases). The germline V gene has CDR1 KGHSH and CDR2 LQKENI. The CDR3 has 15 residues. The V and J ends lost 0 bases and 5 bases respectively, with 13 bases between them. CDR3 amino acids: CASSPPSRGETEAFF. As DNA, the CDR3 is TGTGCCAGCTCACCACCCAGCAGGGGAGAGACTGAAGCTTTCTTT.

This clone was counted a few times. V usage is TRBV5-1 and J usage is TRBJ1-3, with D tentatively TRBD1 (6 bases). The V gene lost 4 bases and the J gene lost 0 bases, with 8 bases spanning the gap. This CDR3 is 14 amino acids long. Germline V lookup: CDR1 SGHRS, CDR2 YFSETQ. In nucleotides, the CDR3 is TGCGCCAGCAGCACGGACAGCTCTGGAAACACCATATATTTT. Residues: CASSTDSSGNTIYF.

This chain connects TRBV6-5 to TRBJ1-4; possibly TRBD1 for D (6 bases). Germline V gene sequence: CDR1 MNHEY, CDR2 SVGAGI. V lost 11 bases and J 8 bases, leaving 18 bases between the germline ends. The length of the CDR3 is 13 residues. The DNA for the CDR3 is TGTGCCCGGGATTCGACAGGATCCGAAAAACTGTTTTTT. Amino acid sequence: CARDSTGSEKLFF.

The V call is TRBV11-1, the J call TRBJ2-7, with TRBD1 matching 10 bases. The CDR3 consists of 14 residues. The germline CDR1 and CDR2 sequences are SGHAT and FQDESV (reference sequence). Unmatched junction bases numbered 2, after V lost 4 bases and J lost 2 bases. The CDR3 here is CASSWGQGTYEQYF. The CDR3 coding sequence is TGTGCCAGCAGCTGGGGACAGGGGACCTACGAGCAGTACTTC.

V gene TRBV27 combines with J gene TRBJ1-5, with TRBD1 matching over 7 bases. There are 15 residues in the CDR3. Germline V CDR1 and CDR2: MNHEY, SMNVEV (reference sequence). The V gene end was trimmed by 4 bases and the J gene end by 6 bases; junction bases not matched to a gene: 9. In DNA, the CDR3 is TGTGCCAGCAGTTCCCATGACAGGGTCGGTCAGCCCCAGCATTTT. It specifies CASSSHDRVGQPQHF.

The chain uses TRBV5-6 and TRBJ2-2; a weak D match, TRBD1 (6 bases). CDR3 length: 15 amino acids. Looked up from germline, CDR1 is SGHDT and CDR2 is YYEEEE. V lost 0 bases to trimming and J lost 2 bases, with 8 bases between them. DNA of the CDR3: TGTGCCAGCAGCTTGGCAGGGGTAAACACCGGGGAGCTGTTTTTT. Amino acid sequence: CASSLAGVNTGELFF.

This clone occurred a few times. The rearrangement links TRBV30 to TRBJ2-3; unclear D gene. V gave up 1 base and J gave up 6 bases, with 11 bases separating them. The CDR3 runs to 13 residues. In germline, CDR1 is GTSNPN, CDR2 SVGIG (reference sequence). CDR3 residues: CAWSGPNGDTQYF. CDR3 bases: TGTGCCTGGAGTGGACCCAACGGGGATACGCAGTATTTT.

V is TRBV6-5 and J is TRBJ1-5, with D maybe TRBD1 (6 bases). Looked up from germline, CDR1 is MNHEY and CDR2 is SVGAGI. CDR3 length equals 13 residues. V lost 8 bases, J lost 3 bases, and 11 bases lay in between. The CDR3 sequence: CASQTGNNQPQHF. CDR3 nucleotides: TGTGCCAGCCAAACAGGGAACAATCAGCCCCAGCATTTT.

The chain couples TRBV5-4 to TRBJ2-5, with 10 bases that match TRBD2. The junction had 4 bases not matched to a gene; V was cut back by 4 bases and J by 4 bases. Germline CDR1 reads SGHNT; CDR2 reads YYREEE (reference sequence). This CDR3 comprises 14 residues. The CDR3 reads CASSGERGGETQYF. In nucleotides, the CDR3 is TGTGCCAGCAGCGGGGAGCGGGGGGGAGAGACCCAGTACTTC. The full variable domain, with the rest looked up from reference TRBV5-4 and TRBJ2-5, is ETGVTQSPTHLIKTRGQQVTLRCSSQSGHNTVSWYQQALGQGPQFIFQYYREEENGRGNFPPRFSGLQFPNYSSELNVNALELDDSALYLCASSGERGGETQYFGPGTRLLVL.

This sequence joins TRBV4-2 and TRBJ2-3; TRBD2 agrees at 11 bases. The ends lost 2 bases at V and 1 base at J; junction bases unmatched: 5. This CDR3 is 17 amino acids long. Germline V gene sequence: CDR1 LGHNA, CDR2 YNFKEQ. The CDR3 nucleotides are TGTGCCAGCAGCCAACTAGCGGGGGGCCGGGGCACAGATACGCAGTATTTT. It codes for CASSQLAGGRGTDTQYF.

V usage is TRBV4-1 and J usage is TRBJ1-1, with D maybe TRBD1 (5 bases). Germline CDR1 reads MGHRA; CDR2 reads YSYEKL. The CDR3 consists of 14 residues. The germline V and J ends were trimmed by 2 bases and 11 bases, with 18 bases remaining between them. The DNA of the CDR3 is TGCGCCAGCAGCCAAACCGGGACTTTTGATAGGGCTTTCTTT. It yields the protein CASSQTGTFDRAFF.

This clone has only a few counts. The V call is TRBV19, the J call TRBJ1-5; maybe TRBD1 (6 bases). The CDR3 length is 15 residues. Germline V CDR1 and CDR2: LNHDA, SQIVND (reference sequence). With 1 base removed from V and 7 bases from J, the gap between germline ends came to 14 bases. Here the CDR3 DNA reads TGTGCCAGTAGTATAGTACAGGGTGCTGGACAGCCCCAGCATTTT. This codes for CASSIVQGAGQPQHF.

This clone came up a few times. This chain connects TRBV2 to TRBJ2-5, with 10 positions matching TRBD2. After removal of 6 bases from V and 0 bases from J, the junction contained 1 base not matched to a gene. CDR1 and CDR2 from the germline V gene are SNHLY and FYNNEI. This CDR3 is 14 amino acids long. CDR3 residues: CASRGLAYQETQYF. As DNA, the CDR3 is TGTGCCAGCAGGGGACTAGCGTACCAAGAGACCCAGTACTTC.

This rearrangement joins TRBV7-2 to TRBJ2-3; D gene unclear. Deletions cut 1 base from V and 5 bases from J, with 10 bases between. Germline V gene data show CDR1 as SGHTA and CDR2 as FQGNSA. This CDR3 has 14 residues. CDR3 residues: CASSLGASQDTQYF. In DNA form, the CDR3 reads TGTGCCAGCAGCTTAGGGGCCAGCCAAGATACGCAGTATTTT.

The chain employs TRBV11-3 and TRBJ2-3; TRBD2 matches 8 bases. The CDR3 is 15 residues long. Germline V gives CDR1 SGHNT, CDR2 YENEEA. The trim removed 0 bases at V and 1 base at J, leaving 0 bases unmatched. For the CDR3, the DNA is TGTGCCAGCAGCTTAGACGGGGGGGGCACAGATACGCAGTATTTT. Encoded protein: CASSLDGGGTDTQYF.

The chain uses TRBV5-3 and TRBJ2-7; D possibly corresponds to TRBD2 (7 bases). TRBV5-3 is known as an ORF, though its function is uncertain. The CDR3 sequence is 15 residues long. Trimming pared 4 bases from V and 4 bases from J, leaving 18 bases between. The CDR3 coding sequence is TGTGCCAGAAGCCCGAAGAGGGGGGGCAGTTACGAGCAGTACTTC. Its translation is CARSPKRGGSYEQYF.

DNA for the CDR3: TGTGCCAGCAGTTACTCGCAACAGGGGCCCTTTTACGAGCAGTACTTC. It codes for CASSYSQQGPFYEQYF. The rearrangement links TRBV6-5 to TRBJ2-7; TRBD1 agrees at 7 bases. From germline, CDR1 is MNHEY and CDR2 SVGAGI. The V segment lost 0 bases and the J segment 4 bases; nucleotides outside the gene matches: 9. CDR3 length equals 16 residues.

This chain joins TRBV7-2 and TRBJ1-4, with D tentatively TRBD1 (6 bases). Germline CDR1 SGHTA, CDR2 FQGNSA. V was shortened by 2 bases and J by 7 bases, with 14 bases between the two germline ends. CDR3 length equals 15 residues. This CDR3 reads CASSLSRGGGEKLFF. DNA for the CDR3: TGTGCCAGCAGCTTATCCAGGGGCGGTGGTGAAAAACTGTTTTTT.

As for this clone: An end of the junction differs from the germline gene, which may be a read error. The CDR3 region has the DNA TGTGCCAGCTGTTCCACGACTGGCTCTCAGCCCCTGCATTTT. This codes for CASCSTTGSQPLHF. The rearrangement joins TRBV27 to TRBJ1-5, with no clear D. The length of the CDR3 is 14 residues. Germline V gene sequence: CDR1 MNHEY, CDR2 SMNVEV (reference sequence).

The rearrangement uses TRBV3-1 (or the pseudogene TRBV3-2) and TRBJ2-7; D might be TRBD1 (6 bases). This CDR3 has 14 amino acids. Per the germline V gene, CDR1 is LGHDT and CDR2 is YNNKEL (reference sequence). Trimming stripped 5 bases from V and 3 bases from J, with 14 bases between. CDR3 protein: CASSSPGQLYEQYF. The CDR3, as DNA: TGTGCCAGCAGCTCCCCAGGACAGCTCTACGAGCAGTACTTC.

The rearrangement joins TRBV5-1 to TRBJ2-3, with 8 bases lining up with TRBD2. J was trimmed by 5 bases and V by 4 bases; bases with no gene match: 12. Germline assignment: CDR1 SGHRS and CDR2 YFSETQ. The CDR3 length is 16 residues. The CDR3 protein is CASSSTSGKYKDTQYF. CDR3 DNA: TGCGCCAGCAGCAGCACTAGCGGAAAGTATAAAGATACGCAGTATTTT.

This clone appeared a single time. The V gene is TRBV10-3, the J gene TRBJ2-7; D gene uncertain. CDR1 and CDR2 from the germline V gene are ENHRY and SYGVKD. The CDR3 loop spans 15 amino acids. V lost 4 bases to trimming and J lost 4 bases, with 17 bases between them. CDR3 nucleotide sequence: TGTGCCATCAGTGCATTGACTGTTTCTCGGTACGAGCAGTACTTC. It translates to CAISALTVSRYEQYF.

The V and J genes are TRBV9 and TRBJ2-3; 9 bases line up with TRBD2. Per germline, CDR1 SGDLS and CDR2 YYNGEE. This CDR3 comprises 16 residues. The V gene end was trimmed by 4 bases and the J gene end by 4 bases; junction bases not matched to a gene: 10. In DNA, the CDR3 is TGTGCCAGCAGCAGTAGTGGCGGGGGGGCCGCAGATACGCAGTATTTT. This codes for CASSSSGGGAADTQYF. Full variable domain (remainder filled in from reference TRBV9 and TRBJ2-3): DSGVTQTPKHLITATGQRVTLRCSPRSGDLSVYWYQQSLDQGLQFLIQYYNGEERAKGNILERFSAQQFPDLHSELNLSSLELGDSALYFCASSSSGGGAADTQYFGPGTRLTVL.

The chain has TRBV5-4 and TRBJ2-5; no firm D call. V was cut by 0 bases and J by 5 bases, with 5 bases left in between. This CDR3 region has 12 residues. Germline lookup yields CDR1 SGHNT and CDR2 YYREEE (reference sequence). CDR3 coding DNA: TGTGCCAGCAGCTTGGTTCTCGAGACCCAGTACTTC. Its translation: CASSLVLETQYF.

CDR3 in DNA: TGCGCCAGCAGCTGGACGGGACAGACCAATTCACCCCTCCACTTT. Protein product: CASSWTGQTNSPLHF. The rearrangement links TRBV4-3 to TRBJ1-6, with 7 bases lining up with TRBD1. Unmatched junction bases numbered 8, after V lost 5 bases and J lost 7 bases. The germline V gene has CDR1 LGHNA and CDR2 YSLEER. The CDR3 totals 15 residues.

V and J are TRBV30 and TRBJ1-5, with a tentative D call TRBD1 (6 bases). CDR3 length: 15 residues. Trimming left V 2 bases short and J 0 bases short, with 11 bases between. Germline loops: CDR1 GTSNPN, CDR2 SVGIG (reference sequence). CDR3 nucleotide sequence: TGTGCCTGGAGTCCTACAGGGATTAGCAATCAGCCCCAGCATTTT. As protein: CAWSPTGISNQPQHF.

V usage is TRBV6-6 and J usage is TRBJ1-6; 10 bases align to TRBD1. Germline values: CDR1 MNHNY, CDR2 SVGAGI (reference sequence). The CDR3 covers 14 residues. Trimming took 7 bases from V and 9 from J; bases not matched to a gene: 6. CDR3 nucleotide sequence: TGTGCCAGCACGGGACAGGGGAGGAGTTCACCCCTCCACTTT. Its translation is CASTGQGRSSPLHF.

The chain recombines TRBV30 with TRBJ1-1, with D hard to call. Germline CDR1 GTSNPN, CDR2 SVGIG (reference sequence). The V and J ends lost 0 bases and 0 bases respectively, with 5 bases between them. The length of the CDR3 is 13 residues. CDR3 in DNA: TGTGCCTGGAGTGTACAAATGAACACTGAAGCTTTCTTT. Protein sequence: CAWSVQMNTEAFF. Full variable domain (rest looked up from reference TRBV30 and TRBJ1-1): SQTIHQWPATLVQPVGSPLSLECTVEGTSNPNLYWYRQAAGRGLQLLFYSVGIGQISSEVPQNLSASRPQDRQFILSSKKLLLSDSGFYLCAWSVQMNTEAFFGQGTRLTVV.

The CDR3 region has the DNA TGTGCCAGTAGTATGCAACAGGGGGCCCAGCCCCAGCATTTT. Its protein product is CASSMQQGAQPQHF. V gene TRBV19 combines with J gene TRBJ1-5; the match to TRBD1 covers 9 bases. The trim removed 3 bases at V and 7 bases at J, leaving 4 bases unmatched. This CDR3 comprises 14 residues. CDR1 and CDR2 (germline): LNHDA, SQIVND (reference sequence).

This clone was seen only once. J is TRBJ1-2 and V is TRBV9; D remains unclear. V was cut by 6 bases and J by 6 bases, with 15 bases left in between. Germline V gene data show CDR1 as SGDLS and CDR2 as YYNGEE. There are 13 residues in the CDR3. The chain's CDR3 is CASMGQRRDGYTF. The CDR3 DNA is TGTGCCAGCATGGGTCAGCGGCGGGATGGCTACACCTTC.

The chain employs TRBV5-4 and TRBJ1-2, with a weak D call TRBD1 (5 bases). Germline assignment: CDR1 SGHNT and CDR2 YYREEE (reference sequence). Trimming left V 0 bases short and J 3 bases short, with 6 bases between. This CDR3 is built from 13 residues. The DNA for the CDR3 is TGTGCCAGCAGCTTGGAACAGGACTATGGCTACACCTTC. Its protein is CASSLEQDYGYTF.